The T cell receptor beta chain under discussion was sequenced for a study of T cell repertoires in cytomegalovirus infection. V gave up 5 bases and J gave up 5 bases; unmatched junction bases: 11. The CDR3 is 16 amino acids. CDR1 LNHDA and CDR2 SQIVND come from the germline V gene (reference sequence). TCRdb re-analysed the reads in MiXCR, keeping a single row per CDR3 protein. The sample holds more than 75,000 distinct CDR3 sequences; approximately 30% are singletons and the top ten take roughly 70%. Study outcomes and limitations: There were HLA-C-restricted CMV-specific TCR beta clonotypes dominating the ex vivo response.

This clonotype came up a few times. The antigen is not known. This sample comprised CD8+ T cells from cultured PBMCs, obtained from culture after CMV antigen stimulation. This TCR derives from a human donor in good health (CMV status not recorded). Some clones in this sample may be carry-over from other donors' samples. The chain carries TRBV19 and TRBJ2-7; 11 bases map to TRBD2. CDR3 nucleotide sequence: TGTGCCAGTAGTCAAGGACTAGCGGGCCTCTTTGACGAGCAGTACTTC. As protein: CASSQGLAGLFDEQYF.